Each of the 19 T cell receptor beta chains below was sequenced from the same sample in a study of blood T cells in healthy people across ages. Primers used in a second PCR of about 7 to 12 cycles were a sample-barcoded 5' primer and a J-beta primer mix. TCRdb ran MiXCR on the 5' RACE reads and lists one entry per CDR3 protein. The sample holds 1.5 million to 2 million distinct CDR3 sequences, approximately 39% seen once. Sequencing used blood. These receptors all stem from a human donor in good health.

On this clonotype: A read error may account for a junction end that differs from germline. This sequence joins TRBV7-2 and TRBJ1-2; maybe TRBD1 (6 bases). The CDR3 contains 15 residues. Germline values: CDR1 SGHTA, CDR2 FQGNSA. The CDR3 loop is CASSFGQLINYGFTF. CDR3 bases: TGTGCCAGCAGCTTTGGACAGCTGATTAACTATGGCTTCACCTTC.

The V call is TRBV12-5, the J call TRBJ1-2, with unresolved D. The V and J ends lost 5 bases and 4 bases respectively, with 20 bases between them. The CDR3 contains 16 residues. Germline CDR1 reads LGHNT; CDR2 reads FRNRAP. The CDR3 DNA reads TGTGCTAGTGGTCCCCAAAACCGAGGGTCTGTCTATGGCTACACCTTC. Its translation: CASGPQNRGSVYGYTF.

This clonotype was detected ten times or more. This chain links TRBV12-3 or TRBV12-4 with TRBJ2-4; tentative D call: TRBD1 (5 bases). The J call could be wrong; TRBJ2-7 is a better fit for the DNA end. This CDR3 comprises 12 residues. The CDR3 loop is CASSLGRVEQYF. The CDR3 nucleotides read TGTGCCAGCAGTTTAGGCAGGGTCGAGCAGTACTTC.

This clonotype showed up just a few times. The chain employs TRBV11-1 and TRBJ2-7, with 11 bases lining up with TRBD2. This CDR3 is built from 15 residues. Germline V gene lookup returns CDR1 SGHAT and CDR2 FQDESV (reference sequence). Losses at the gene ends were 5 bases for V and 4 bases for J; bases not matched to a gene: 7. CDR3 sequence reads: CASSLLAGEDYEQYF. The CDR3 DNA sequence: TGTGCCAGCAGCCTACTAGCGGGGGAAGATTACGAGCAGTACTTC.

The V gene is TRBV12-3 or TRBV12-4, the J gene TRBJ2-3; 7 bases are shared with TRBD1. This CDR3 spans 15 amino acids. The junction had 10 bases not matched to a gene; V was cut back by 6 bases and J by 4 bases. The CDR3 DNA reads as TGTGCCAGCAGCCCAATAGGGACAGTAGCAGATACGCAGTATTTT. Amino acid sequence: CASSPIGTVADTQYF.

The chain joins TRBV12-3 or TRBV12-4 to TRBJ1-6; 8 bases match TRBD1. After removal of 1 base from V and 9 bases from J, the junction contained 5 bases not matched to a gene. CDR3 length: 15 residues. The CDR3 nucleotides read TGTGCCAGCAGTTTAGTCCAGGGGGCTGTTTCACCCCTCCACTTT. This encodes CASSLVQGAVSPLHF.

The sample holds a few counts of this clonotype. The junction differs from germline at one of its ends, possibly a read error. As DNA, the CDR3 is TGTGCCAGCAGCCAAGGCGTTGGAGAAAAACTGTTTTTT. It encodes CASSQGVGEKLFF. The chain carries TRBV4-1 and TRBJ1-4; D uncertain. This CDR3 region has 13 residues. Per the germline V gene, CDR1 is MGHRA and CDR2 is YSYEKL.

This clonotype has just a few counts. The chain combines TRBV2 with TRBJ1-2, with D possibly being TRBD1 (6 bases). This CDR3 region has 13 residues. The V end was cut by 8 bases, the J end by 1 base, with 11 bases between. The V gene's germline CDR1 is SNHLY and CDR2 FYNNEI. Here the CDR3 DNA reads TGTGCCAGCCGGGACACCCTTAACTATGGCTACACCTTC. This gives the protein CASRDTLNYGYTF.

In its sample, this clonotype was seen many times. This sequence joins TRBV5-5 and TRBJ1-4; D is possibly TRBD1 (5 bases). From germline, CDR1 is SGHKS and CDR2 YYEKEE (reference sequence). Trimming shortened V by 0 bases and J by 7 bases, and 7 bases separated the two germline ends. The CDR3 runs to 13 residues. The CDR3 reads CASSLAGAEKLFF. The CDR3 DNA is TGTGCCAGCAGCTTGGCCGGGGCTGAAAAACTGTTTTTT. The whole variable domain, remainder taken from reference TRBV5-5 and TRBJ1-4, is DAGVTQSPTHLIKTRGQQVTLRCSPISGHKSVSWYQQVLGQGPQFIFQYYEKEERGRGNFPDRFSARQFPNYSSELNVNALLLGDSALYLCASSLAGAEKLFFGSGTQLSVL.

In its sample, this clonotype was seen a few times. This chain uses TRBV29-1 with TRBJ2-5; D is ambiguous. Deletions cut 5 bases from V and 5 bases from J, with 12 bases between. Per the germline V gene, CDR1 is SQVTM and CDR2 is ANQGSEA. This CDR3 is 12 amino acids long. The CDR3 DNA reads TGCAGCGTTACCCCGGGCCACGAGACCCAGTACTTC. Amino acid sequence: CSVTPGHETQYF.

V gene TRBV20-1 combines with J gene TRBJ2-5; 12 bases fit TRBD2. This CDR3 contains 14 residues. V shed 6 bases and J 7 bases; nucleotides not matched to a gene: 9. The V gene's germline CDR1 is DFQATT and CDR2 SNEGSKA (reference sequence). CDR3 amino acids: CSAVLAGGSGTQYF. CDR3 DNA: TGCAGTGCCGTACTAGCGGGGGGTTCAGGGACCCAGTACTTC.

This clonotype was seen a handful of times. As DNA, the CDR3 is TGTGCCAGCAGCTTAGTCGCACAGGGTCATCAGCCCCAGCATTTT. Protein product: CASSLVAQGHQPQHF. The chain links TRBV7-2 to TRBJ1-5; a weak D match, TRBD1 (6 bases). V was pared by 1 base and J by 5 bases, with 12 bases between. The CDR3 totals 15 residues. Germline assignment: CDR1 SGHTA and CDR2 FQGNSA. The entire variable domain, with the rest obtained from reference TRBV7-2 and TRBJ1-5, is as follows: GAGVSQSPSNKVTEKGKDVELRCDPISGHTALYWYRQSLGQGLEFLIYFQGNSAPDKSGLPSDRFSAERTGGSVSTLTIQRTQQEDSAVYLCASSLVAQGHQPQHFGDGTRLSIL.

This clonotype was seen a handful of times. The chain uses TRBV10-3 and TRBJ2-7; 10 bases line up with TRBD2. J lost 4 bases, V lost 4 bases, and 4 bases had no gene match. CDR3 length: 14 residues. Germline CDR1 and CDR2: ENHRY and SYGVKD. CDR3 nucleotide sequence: TGTGCCATCAGTGTAGGACTAGCGGATTACGAGCAGTACTTC. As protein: CAISVGLADYEQYF.

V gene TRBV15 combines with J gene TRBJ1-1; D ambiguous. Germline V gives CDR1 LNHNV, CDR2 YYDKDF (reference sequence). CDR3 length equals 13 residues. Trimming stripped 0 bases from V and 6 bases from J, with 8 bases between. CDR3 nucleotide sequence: TGTGCCACCAGCAGAGACCGCCAGGCTGAAGCTTTCTTT. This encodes CATSRDRQAEAFF. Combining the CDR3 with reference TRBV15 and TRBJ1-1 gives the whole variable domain DAMVIQNPRYQVTQFGKPVTLSCSQTLNHNVMYWYQQKSSQAPKLLFHYYDKDFNNEADTPDNFQSRRPNTSFCFLDIRSPGLGDTAMYLCATSRDRQAEAFFGQGTRLTVV.

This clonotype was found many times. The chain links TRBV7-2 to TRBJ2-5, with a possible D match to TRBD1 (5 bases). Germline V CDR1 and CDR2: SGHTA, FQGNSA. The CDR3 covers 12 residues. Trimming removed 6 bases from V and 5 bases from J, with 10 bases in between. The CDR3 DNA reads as TGTGCCAGCAGTTTGTGGGGCGAGACCCAGTACTTC. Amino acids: CASSLWGETQYF.

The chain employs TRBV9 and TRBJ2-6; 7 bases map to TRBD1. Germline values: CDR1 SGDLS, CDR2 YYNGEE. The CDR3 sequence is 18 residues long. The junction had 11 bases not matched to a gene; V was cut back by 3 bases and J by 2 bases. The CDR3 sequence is CASSEDRVVHPGANVLTF. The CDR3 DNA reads TGTGCCAGCAGCGAAGACAGGGTGGTGCATCCTGGGGCCAACGTCCTGACTTTC.

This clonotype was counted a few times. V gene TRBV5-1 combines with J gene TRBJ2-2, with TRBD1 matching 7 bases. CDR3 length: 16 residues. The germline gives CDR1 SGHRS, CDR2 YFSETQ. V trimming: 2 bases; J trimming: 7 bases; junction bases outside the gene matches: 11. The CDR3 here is CASSLGSTGTVGELFF. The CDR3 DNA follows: TGCGCCAGCAGCTTAGGGTCGACAGGGACGGTCGGGGAGCTGTTTTTT.

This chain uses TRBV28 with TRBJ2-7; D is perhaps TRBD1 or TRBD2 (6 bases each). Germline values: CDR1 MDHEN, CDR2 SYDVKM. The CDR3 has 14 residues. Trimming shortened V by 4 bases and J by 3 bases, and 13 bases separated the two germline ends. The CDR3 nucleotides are TGTGCCAGCAGTTCCCCAGGGGACTGCTACGAGCAGTACTTC. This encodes CASSSPGDCYEQYF.

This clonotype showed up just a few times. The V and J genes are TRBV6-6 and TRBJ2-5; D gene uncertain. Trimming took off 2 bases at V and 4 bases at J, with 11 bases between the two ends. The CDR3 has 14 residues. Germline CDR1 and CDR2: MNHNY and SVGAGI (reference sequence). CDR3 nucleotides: TGTGCCAGCAGTTACGGTCAATTGGGAGAGACCCAGTACTTC. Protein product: CASSYGQLGETQYF.